The T cell receptor beta chain under discussion was sequenced for a study of blood T cell repertoires in COVID-19 (dated by TCRdb to the early 2020s). For the wider study: Collaborator samples came from the United States, Italy and Spain and covered acute and convalescent phases of COVID-19. The prospective study material was composed of cDNA or gDNA derived from T cells, B-cell-depleted T cells, or PBMCs. The dataset comprised deeply sampled blood TCRbeta repertoires from subjects exposed to, actively infected with, or recovered from COVID-19. A freely available public database, intended as a resource for researchers studying the immune response to SARS-CoV-2, is where the repertoires were released. Samples came from the ongoing ImmuneRACE study (first 160 participants) plus 1,254 subjects from 6 global collaborators. The sample metadata nearly always contained a de-identified subject ID, COVID-19 status, age in years and sex. Where HLA class I and class II types were available, the types were taken from metadata supplied by the sample provider, not from assay-based typing. Study-level results and caveats: The amount of clinical and demographic metadata varied by source and participant and was provided uncurated.

Whole blood was collected in K2EDTA tubes by collaborating institutions according to the institutions' own protocols. For TCRbeta analysis, collaborator samples were shipped as frozen whole blood, as isolated PBMCs, or as DNA extracted from either sample type. As concerns this clone: Its antigen specificity is not known. Base quality data are lacking; no much larger clone is found one base away.

TCRbeta CDR3 regions were amplified from genomic DNA by means of the immunoSEQ Assay, a bias-controlled multiplex PCR. Per the source publication's procedure: Nucleated cell counts per sample were estimated from amplification of reference gene primers within the assay. Sequence reads were collapsed and filtered to measure the absolute abundance of every unique TCRbeta CDR3 rearrangement. Productive Simpson clonality was computed per sample as the square root of Simpson's diversity index over productive rearrangements. TCRdb mirrors the immuneACCESS table, restricted to in-frame sequences. Some clones are absent from its copies; in checked studies, under half trace to an unresolved V gene, and the reason for the others is unknown. That table gives V, J and clone size, and the DNA gave D and trimming. This sample holds 150,000 to 200,000 clones; 86% were observed only once. The leading ten clones occupy under 3.5% of the sample.

CDR1 SNHLY and CDR2 FYNNEI are derived from the germline V gene. Trimming at the junction amounts to 1 base on V and 11 bases on J, and the germline ends lie 15 bases apart. Including the terminal cysteine and phenylalanine, the CDR3 comprises 13 residues. This entry keeps only the CDR3 DNA: 39 bases, framed from base 1. The sequenced sample consisted of peripheral blood. Recombination joined TRBV2 with TRBJ2-7; the D gene is unclear. This receptor was obtained from a man aged 65 to 79 with acute or convalescent COVID-19. The CDR3 protein sequence reads: CASSEDSYTSKYF. The DNA sequence follows: TGTGCCAGCAGTGAAGACAGTTATACGAGCAAGTACTTC.